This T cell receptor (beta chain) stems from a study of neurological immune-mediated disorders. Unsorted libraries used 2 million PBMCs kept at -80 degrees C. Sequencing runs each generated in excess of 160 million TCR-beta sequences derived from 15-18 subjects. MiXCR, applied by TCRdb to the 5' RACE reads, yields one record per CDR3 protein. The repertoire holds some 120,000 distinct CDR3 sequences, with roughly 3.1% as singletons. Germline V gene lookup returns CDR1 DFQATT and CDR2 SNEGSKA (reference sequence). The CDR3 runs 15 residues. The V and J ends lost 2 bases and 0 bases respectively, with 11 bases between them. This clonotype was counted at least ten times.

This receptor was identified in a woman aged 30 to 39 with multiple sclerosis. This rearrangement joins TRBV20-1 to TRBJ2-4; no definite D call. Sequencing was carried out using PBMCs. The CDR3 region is CSARMGRRAKNIQYF. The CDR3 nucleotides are TGCAGTGCTAGAATGGGCAGGAGAGCCAAAAACATTCAGTACTTC.